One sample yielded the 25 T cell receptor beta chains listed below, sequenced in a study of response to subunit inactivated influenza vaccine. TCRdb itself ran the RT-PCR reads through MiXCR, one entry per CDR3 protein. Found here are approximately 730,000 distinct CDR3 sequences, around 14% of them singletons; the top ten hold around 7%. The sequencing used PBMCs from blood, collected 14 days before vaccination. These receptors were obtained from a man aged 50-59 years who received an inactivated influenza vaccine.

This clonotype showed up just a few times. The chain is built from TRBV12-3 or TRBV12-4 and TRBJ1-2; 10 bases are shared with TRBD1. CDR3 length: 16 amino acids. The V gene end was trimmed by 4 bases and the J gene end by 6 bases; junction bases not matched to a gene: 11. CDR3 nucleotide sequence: TGTGCCAGCAGTTACCCCCTGACAGGGGGCGCGAATGGCTACACCTTC. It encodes CASSYPLTGGANGYTF.

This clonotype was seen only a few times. The DNA for the CDR3 is TGTGCCAGCAGTTACGAACAGAAGTATGGCTACACCTTC. Residues: CASSYEQKYGYTF. The chain is built from TRBV6-5 and TRBJ1-2; no definite D call. Trimming took 2 bases from V and 5 from J, leaving 9 bases between them. The CDR3 sequence is 13 residues long. Germline assignment: CDR1 MNHEY and CDR2 SVGAGI.

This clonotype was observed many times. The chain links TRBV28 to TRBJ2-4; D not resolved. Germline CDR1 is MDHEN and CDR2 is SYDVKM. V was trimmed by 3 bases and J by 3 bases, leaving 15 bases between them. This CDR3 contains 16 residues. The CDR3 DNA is TGTGCCAGCAGTTTCTTGGGCGAAACCTACAAAAACATTCAGTACTTC. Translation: CASSFLGETYKNIQYF.

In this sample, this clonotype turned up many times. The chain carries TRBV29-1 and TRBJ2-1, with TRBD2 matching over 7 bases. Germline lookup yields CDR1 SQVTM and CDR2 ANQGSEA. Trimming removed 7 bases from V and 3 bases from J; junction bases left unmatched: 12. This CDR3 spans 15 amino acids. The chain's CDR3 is CSADLRESNYNEQFF. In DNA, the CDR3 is TGCAGCGCCGACCTGCGGGAGTCTAACTACAATGAGCAGTTCTTC.

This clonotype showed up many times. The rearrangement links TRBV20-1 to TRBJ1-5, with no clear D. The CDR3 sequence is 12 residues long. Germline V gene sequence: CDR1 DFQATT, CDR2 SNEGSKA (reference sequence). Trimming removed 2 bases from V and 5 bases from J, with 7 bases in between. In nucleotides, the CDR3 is TGCAGTGCTAGATTTGGGGATCAGCCCCAGCATTTT. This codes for CSARFGDQPQHF.

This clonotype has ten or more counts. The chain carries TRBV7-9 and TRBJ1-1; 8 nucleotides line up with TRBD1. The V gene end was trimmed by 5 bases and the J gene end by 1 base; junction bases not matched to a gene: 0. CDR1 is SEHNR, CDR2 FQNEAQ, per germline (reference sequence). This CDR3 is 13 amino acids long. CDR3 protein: CASSQGANTEAFF. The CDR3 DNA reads TGTGCCAGCAGCCAGGGGGCGAACACTGAAGCTTTCTTT.

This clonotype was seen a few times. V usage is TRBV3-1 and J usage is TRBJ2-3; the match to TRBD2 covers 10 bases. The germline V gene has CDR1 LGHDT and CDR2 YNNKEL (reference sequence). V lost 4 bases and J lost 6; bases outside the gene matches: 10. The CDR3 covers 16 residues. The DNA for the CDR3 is TGTGCCAGCAGCCCGACTAGCGGGTCCTGGAAGGATACGCAGTATTTT. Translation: CASSPTSGSWKDTQYF.

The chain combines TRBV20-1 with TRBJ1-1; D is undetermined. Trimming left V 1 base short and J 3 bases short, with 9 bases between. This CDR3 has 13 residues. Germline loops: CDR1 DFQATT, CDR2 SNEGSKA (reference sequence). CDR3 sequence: CSARAEGDTEAFF. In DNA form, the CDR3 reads TGCAGTGCTAGAGCGGAAGGAGACACTGAAGCTTTCTTT.

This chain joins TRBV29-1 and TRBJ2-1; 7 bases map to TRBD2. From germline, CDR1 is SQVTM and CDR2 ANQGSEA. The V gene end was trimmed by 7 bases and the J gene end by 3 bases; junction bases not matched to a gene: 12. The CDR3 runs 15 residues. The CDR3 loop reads CSASGRENNYNEQFF. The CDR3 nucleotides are TGCAGCGCTAGCGGTCGAGAAAATAACTACAATGAGCAGTTCTTC.

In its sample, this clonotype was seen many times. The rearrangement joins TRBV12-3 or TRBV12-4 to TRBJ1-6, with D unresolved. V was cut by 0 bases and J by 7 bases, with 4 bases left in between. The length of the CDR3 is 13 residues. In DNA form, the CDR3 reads TGTGCCAGCAGTTTAGCGGGAAATTCACCCCTCCACTTT. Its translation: CASSLAGNSPLHF.

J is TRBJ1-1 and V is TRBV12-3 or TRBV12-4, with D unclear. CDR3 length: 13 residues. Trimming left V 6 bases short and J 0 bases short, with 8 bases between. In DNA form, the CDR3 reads TGTGCCAGCAGAACAACAGTGAACACTGAAGCTTTCTTT. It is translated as CASRTTVNTEAFF.

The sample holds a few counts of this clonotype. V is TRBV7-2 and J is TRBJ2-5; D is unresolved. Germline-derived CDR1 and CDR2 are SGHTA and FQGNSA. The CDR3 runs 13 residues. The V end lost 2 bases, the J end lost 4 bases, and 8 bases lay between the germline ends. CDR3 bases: TGTGCCAGCAGCTTAAAATACCCAGAGACCCAGTACTTC. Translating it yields CASSLKYPETQYF.

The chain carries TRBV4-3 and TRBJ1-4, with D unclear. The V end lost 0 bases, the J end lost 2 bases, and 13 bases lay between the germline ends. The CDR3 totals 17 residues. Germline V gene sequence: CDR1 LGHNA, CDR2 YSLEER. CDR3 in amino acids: CASSQDQAVVTNEKLFF. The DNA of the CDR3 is TGCGCCAGCAGCCAAGATCAGGCGGTGGTGACTAATGAAAAACTGTTTTTT.

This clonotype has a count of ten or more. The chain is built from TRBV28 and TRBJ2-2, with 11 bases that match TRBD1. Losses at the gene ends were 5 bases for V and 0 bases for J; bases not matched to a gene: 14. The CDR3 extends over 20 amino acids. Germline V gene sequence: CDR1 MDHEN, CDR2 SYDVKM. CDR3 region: CASSLYWGQGEETNTGELFF. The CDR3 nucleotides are TGTGCCAGCAGTCTGTACTGGGGACAGGGGGAGGAAACGAACACCGGGGAGCTGTTTTTT.

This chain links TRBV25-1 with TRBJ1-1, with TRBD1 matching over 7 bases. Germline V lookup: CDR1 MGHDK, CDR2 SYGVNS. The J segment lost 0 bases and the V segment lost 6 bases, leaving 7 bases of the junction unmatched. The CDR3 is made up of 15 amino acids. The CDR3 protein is CASRQAGGMNTEAFF. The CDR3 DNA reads TGTGCCAGCAGACAGGCAGGGGGGATGAACACTGAAGCTTTCTTT.

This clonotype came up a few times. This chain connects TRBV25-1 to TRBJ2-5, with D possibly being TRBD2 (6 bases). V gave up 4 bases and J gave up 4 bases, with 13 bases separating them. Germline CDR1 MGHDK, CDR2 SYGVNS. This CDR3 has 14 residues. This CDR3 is CASSGRGAGETQYF. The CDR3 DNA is TGTGCCAGCAGTGGCCGCGGGGCCGGAGAGACCCAGTACTTC.

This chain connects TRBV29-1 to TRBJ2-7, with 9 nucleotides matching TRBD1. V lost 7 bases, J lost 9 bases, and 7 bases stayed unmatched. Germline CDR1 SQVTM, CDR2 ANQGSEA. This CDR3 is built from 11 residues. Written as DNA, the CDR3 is TGCAGCGCCAGGGACAGGGACGCGCAGTACTTC. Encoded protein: CSARDRDAQYF.

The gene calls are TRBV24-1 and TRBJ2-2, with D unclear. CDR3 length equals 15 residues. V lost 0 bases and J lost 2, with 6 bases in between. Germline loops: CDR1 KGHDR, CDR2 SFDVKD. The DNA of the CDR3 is TGTGCCACCAGTGATTTGTACAAAAACACCGGGGAGCTGTTTTTT. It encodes CATSDLYKNTGELFF.

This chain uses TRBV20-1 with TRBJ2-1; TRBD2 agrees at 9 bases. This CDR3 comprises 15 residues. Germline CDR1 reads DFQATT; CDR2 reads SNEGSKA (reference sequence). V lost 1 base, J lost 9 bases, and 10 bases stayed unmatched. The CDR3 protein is CSARGWRGGSGEQFF. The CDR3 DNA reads TGCAGTGCTAGAGGTTGGCGGGGGGGCAGTGGTGAGCAGTTCTTC.

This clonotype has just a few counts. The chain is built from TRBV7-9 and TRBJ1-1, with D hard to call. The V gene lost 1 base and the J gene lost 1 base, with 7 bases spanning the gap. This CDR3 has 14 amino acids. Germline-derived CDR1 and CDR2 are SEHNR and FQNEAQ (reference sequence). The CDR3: CASSLVSPNTEAFF. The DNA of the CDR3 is TGTGCCAGCAGCTTAGTTAGCCCGAACACTGAAGCTTTCTTT.

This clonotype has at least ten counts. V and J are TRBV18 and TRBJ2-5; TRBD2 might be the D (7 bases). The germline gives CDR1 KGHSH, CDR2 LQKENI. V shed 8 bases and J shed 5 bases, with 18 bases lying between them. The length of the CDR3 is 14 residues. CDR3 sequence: CASPSGGVEETQYF. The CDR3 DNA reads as TGTGCCAGCCCGTCGGGGGGCGTAGAGGAGACCCAGTACTTC.

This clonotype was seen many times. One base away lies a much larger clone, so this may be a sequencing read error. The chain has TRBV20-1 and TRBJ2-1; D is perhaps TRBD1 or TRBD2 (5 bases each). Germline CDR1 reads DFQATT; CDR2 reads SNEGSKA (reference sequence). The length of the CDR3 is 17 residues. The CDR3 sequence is CCARDPSGAQNYNEQFF. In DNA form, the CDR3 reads TGCTGTGCTAGAGATCCATCCGGGGCGCAGAACTACAATGAGCAGTTCTTC.

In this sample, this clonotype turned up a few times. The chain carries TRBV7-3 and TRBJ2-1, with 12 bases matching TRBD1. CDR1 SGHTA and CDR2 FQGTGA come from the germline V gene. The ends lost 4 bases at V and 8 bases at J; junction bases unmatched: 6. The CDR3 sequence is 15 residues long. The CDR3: CASSSGTGGGYEQFF. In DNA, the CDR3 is TGTGCCAGCAGCTCTGGGACAGGGGGCGGTTATGAGCAGTTCTTC. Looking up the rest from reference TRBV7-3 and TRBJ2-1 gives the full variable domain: GAGVSQTPSNKVTEKGKYVELRCDPISGHTALYWYRQSLGQGPEFLIYFQGTGAADDSGLPNDRFFAVRPEGSVSTLKIQRTERGDSAVYLCASSSGTGGGYEQFFGPGTRLTVL.

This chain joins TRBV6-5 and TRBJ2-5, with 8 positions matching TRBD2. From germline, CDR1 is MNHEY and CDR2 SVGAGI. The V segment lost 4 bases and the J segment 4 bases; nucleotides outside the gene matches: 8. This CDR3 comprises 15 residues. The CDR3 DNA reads TGTGCCAGCAGTTTTAGGAGCGGGGGTGGAGAGACCCAGTACTTC. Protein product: CASSFRSGGGETQYF.

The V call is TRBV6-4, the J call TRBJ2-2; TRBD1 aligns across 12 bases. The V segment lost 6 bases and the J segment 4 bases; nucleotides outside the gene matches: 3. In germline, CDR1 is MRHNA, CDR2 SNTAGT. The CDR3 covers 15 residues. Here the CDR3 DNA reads TGTGCCAGCAGCCCGGGACAGGGGGCCACCGGGGAGCTGTTTTTT. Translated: CASSPGQGATGELFF.